Listed below are T cell receptor beta chains from one sample, sequenced in a study of T-cell memory formation after mild COVID-19. TCRdb ran MiXCR on the 5' RACE reads and lists one entry per CDR3 protein. The sample yields tens of thousands of distinct CDR3 sequences, around 15% seen once. The material sequenced was PBMCs or a T cell subset sorted from them (not recorded which). These receptor sequences come from an adult woman who had mild COVID-19 (a few samples of this study predate the infection). Cell type and time point are not known. CDR3s include the opening cysteine and the closing phenylalanine or tryptophan. A D gene is named only where the DNA matches it firmly. Clone size appears in some rows only: once, few, many, or a class for an expanded clone.

d_call: -; clone_size: few; j_call: TRBJ2-1; v_call: TRBV4-2; cdr3_nt: TGTGCCAGCAGCCAAGATCGAATCGGCATCTTC; cdr3_aa: CASSQDRIGIF
d_call: -; clone_size: -; j_call: TRBJ1-6; v_call: TRBV7-2; cdr3_nt: TGTGCCAGCAGCTCGGGACGCGATAATTCACCCCTCCACTTT; cdr3_aa: CASSSGRDNSPLHF
d_call: -; clone_size: -; j_call: TRBJ2-5; v_call: TRBV5-1; cdr3_nt: TGCGCCAGCAGCTTGTCATGGAGGCAAGAGACCCAGTACTTC; cdr3_aa: CASSLSWRQETQYF
d_call: TRBD1; clone_size: -; j_call: TRBJ2-5; v_call: TRBV3-1; cdr3_nt: TGTGCCAGCAGTCGGATGGACAGGGGGCAGACCCAGTACTTC; cdr3_aa: CASSRMDRGQTQYF
d_call: -; clone_size: -; j_call: TRBJ1-2; v_call: TRBV4-3; cdr3_nt: TGCGCCAGCAGCATCTCAAACAGGGTGGAGGGCTACACCTTC; cdr3_aa: CASSISNRVEGYTF
d_call: -; clone_size: few; j_call: TRBJ1-3; v_call: TRBV30; cdr3_nt: TGTGCCTGGAGTAACGGAATCTCTGGAAACACCATATATTTT; cdr3_aa: CAWSNGISGNTIYF
d_call: TRBD2; clone_size: few; j_call: TRBJ2-1; v_call: TRBV4-3; cdr3_nt: TGCGCCAGCAGCCAAGATTTCGCGGGAGGGCCTTCAAATGAGCAGTTCTTC; cdr3_aa: CASSQDFAGGPSNEQFF
d_call: -; clone_size: -; j_call: TRBJ2-7; v_call: TRBV4-1; cdr3_nt: TGCGCCAGCAGCCAAGATTCCAGTGGTTACGAGCAGTACTTC; cdr3_aa: CASSQDSSGYEQYF
d_call: -; clone_size: -; j_call: TRBJ1-1; v_call: TRBV5-1; cdr3_nt: TGCGCCAGCAGCTTGGCCCGGGAGCAATCCGCTGAAGCTTTCTTT; cdr3_aa: CASSLAREQSAEAFF
d_call: -; clone_size: -; j_call: TRBJ1-1; v_call: TRBV4-1; cdr3_nt: TGCGCCAGCAGCAAGTATTTGAACACTGAAGCTTTCTTT; cdr3_aa: CASSKYLNTEAFF
d_call: -; clone_size: -; j_call: TRBJ1-2; v_call: TRBV7-2; cdr3_nt: TGTGCCAGCAGCCCACCCGGGACACCCCCTAACTATGGCTACACCTTC; cdr3_aa: CASSPPGTPPNYGYTF
d_call: -; clone_size: -; j_call: TRBJ2-1; v_call: TRBV6-2/TRBV6-3; cdr3_nt: TGTGCCAGCAGTTGGGGAAGACGGGACCCCCCTGGGCAGTTCTTC; cdr3_aa: CASSWGRRDPPGQFF
d_call: TRBD1; clone_size: -; j_call: TRBJ2-7; v_call: TRBV29-1; cdr3_nt: TGCAGCGCTCCGGGACAGGGAAACGAGCAGTACTTC; cdr3_aa: CSAPGQGNEQYF
d_call: TRBD1; clone_size: -; j_call: TRBJ1-4; v_call: TRBV7-9; cdr3_nt: TGTGCCAGCAGCTTAACGACAGGGGGACTCGAAAAACTGTTTTTT; cdr3_aa: CASSLTTGGLEKLFF
d_call: -; clone_size: -; j_call: TRBJ2-3; v_call: TRBV6-4; cdr3_nt: TGTGCCAGCAGTGAGGGGATAGCGTTTCCGACAGATACGCAGTATTTT; cdr3_aa: CASSEGIAFPTDTQYF
d_call: -; clone_size: -; j_call: TRBJ2-1; v_call: TRBV4-1; cdr3_nt: TGCGCCAGCAGCCAAGACGTCCGGGGTACCTACAATGAGCAGTTCTTC; cdr3_aa: CASSQDVRGTYNEQFF
d_call: -; clone_size: few; j_call: TRBJ1-4; v_call: TRBV4-3; cdr3_nt: TGCGCCAGCAGCCAAGATACGGCAGACAATGAAAAACTGTTTTTT; cdr3_aa: CASSQDTADNEKLFF
d_call: TRBD1; clone_size: -; j_call: TRBJ2-2; v_call: TRBV5-6; cdr3_nt: TGTGCCAGCAGCTCACCCTACAGGGGCCCAGGGACCGGGGAGCTGTTTTTT; cdr3_aa: CASSSPYRGPGTGELFF
d_call: TRBD2; clone_size: -; j_call: TRBJ2-7; v_call: TRBV4-2; cdr3_nt: TGTGCCAGCAGCCCGGGACTAGGGATCCACGAGCAGTACTTC; cdr3_aa: CASSPGLGIHEQYF
d_call: -; clone_size: few; j_call: TRBJ1-1; v_call: TRBV7-9; cdr3_nt: TGTGCCAGCAGCCCTGGACAGAGGCACACTGAAGCTTTCTTT; cdr3_aa: CASSPGQRHTEAFF
d_call: TRBD2; clone_size: -; j_call: TRBJ2-5; v_call: TRBV6-6; cdr3_nt: TGTGCCAGCAGTTACTCCCCGGGACTAGCGGGAGAGGGGTACCAAGAGACCCAGTACTTC; cdr3_aa: CASSYSPGLAGEGYQETQYF
d_call: -; clone_size: -; j_call: TRBJ2-7; v_call: TRBV7-9; cdr3_nt: TGTGCCAGCAGCTCTCAAAACGAGCAGGATCCCTACGAGCAGTACTTC; cdr3_aa: CASSSQNEQDPYEQYF